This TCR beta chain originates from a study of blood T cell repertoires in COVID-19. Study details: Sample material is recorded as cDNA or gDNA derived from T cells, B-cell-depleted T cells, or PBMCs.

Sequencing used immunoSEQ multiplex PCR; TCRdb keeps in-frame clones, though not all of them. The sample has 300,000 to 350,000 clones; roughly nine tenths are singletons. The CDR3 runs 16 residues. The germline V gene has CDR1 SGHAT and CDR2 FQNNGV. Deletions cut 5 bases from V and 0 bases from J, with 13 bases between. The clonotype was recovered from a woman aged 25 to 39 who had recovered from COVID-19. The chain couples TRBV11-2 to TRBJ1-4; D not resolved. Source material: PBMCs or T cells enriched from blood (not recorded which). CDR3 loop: CASSPRPGATNEKLFF. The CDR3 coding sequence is TGTGCCAGCAGCCCACGCCCCGGGGCAACTAATGAAAAACTGTTTTTT.